A selection of T cell receptor beta chains follows, all from one sample in a study of blood T cell repertoires in COVID-19. Clones were sequenced by immunoSEQ multiplex PCR, and TCRdb holds only the in-frame ones, with some missing. The table shows just under 350,000 clones, with 80% to 90% occurring only once. The specimen was peripheral blood. Every receptor here comes from a woman in her forties or fifties with COVID-19, enrolled during active disease. CDR3s include the opening cysteine and the closing phenylalanine or tryptophan. The order of the fields is clone size, V gene, J gene, CDR3 protein. Clone size is shown for a subset of rows, as once, few, many or a class of expanded clone.

NA,TRBV10-3,TRBJ1-5,CAISLDRQDQPQHF
NA,TRBV5-5,TRBJ2-1,CASSAGPNSYNEQFF
NA,TRBV9,TRBJ1-5,CASSVGGNSNQPQHF
NA,TRBV9,TRBJ2-2,CASSVASSGSPGELFF
NA,TRBV4-1,TRBJ2-3,CASSQGAGAGTDTQYF
NA,TRBV6-5,TRBJ2-1,CASKPGLASGNEQFF
NA,TRBV4-3,TRBJ2-1,CASSQEGGTDYNEQFF
NA,TRBV27,TRBJ1-2,CASSSALDSILGYTF
NA,TRBV6-5,TRBJ1-6,CASSPFRDISPLHF
NA,TRBV30,TRBJ1-5,CAWNTGVFNQPQHF
NA,TRBV7-9,TRBJ1-2,CASSLARQNYGYTF
NA,TRBV15,TRBJ1-5,CATSRDFSGQGVQPQHF
once,TRBV5-1,TRBJ2-3,CASSLQDTATDTQYF
NA,TRBV24-1,TRBJ2-3,CATSDPPGGVDTQYF
NA,TRBV5-1,TRBJ2-3,CASSARGEFSDTQYF
NA,TRBV28,TRBJ1-2,CASTAGGIYGYTF
NA,TRBV9,TRBJ1-2,CASSGGPALGYTF
NA,TRBV9,TRBJ2-2,CASSVGISGRANTGELFF
NA,TRBV25-1,TRBJ1-2,CASSEAVLAGYTF
NA,TRBV7-3,TRBJ2-1,CASSLYGGRYNEQFF
NA,TRBV6-2/TRBV6-3,TRBJ1-1,CASSWGGLRLAFF
NA,TRBV7-6,TRBJ1-6,CASSLAGVRRGIYNSPLHF
NA,TRBV7-9,TRBJ1-5,CASSLAGKEPQHF
once,TRBV3-1/TRBV3-2,TRBJ2-1,CASSQVGHNEQFF
NA,TRBV27,TRBJ2-7,CASRALTGSYEQYF
few,TRBV30,TRBJ2-7,CAWSPDSYEQYF
NA,TRBV6-5,TRBJ2-2,CASTGKGGFTGELFF
NA,TRBV7-9,TRBJ1-2,CASTITLQGAAYGYTF
NA,TRBV7-9,TRBJ2-7,CASSFTGGYEQYF
NA,TRBV7-2,TRBJ2-4,CASSTRTGENIQYF
NA,TRBV3-1/TRBV3-2,TRBJ2-2,CASSPLSGTGELFF
NA,TRBV6-5,TRBJ2-7,CASSYQGSSYEQYF
NA,TRBV7-9,TRBJ2-1,CASSPLGLAAGEQFF